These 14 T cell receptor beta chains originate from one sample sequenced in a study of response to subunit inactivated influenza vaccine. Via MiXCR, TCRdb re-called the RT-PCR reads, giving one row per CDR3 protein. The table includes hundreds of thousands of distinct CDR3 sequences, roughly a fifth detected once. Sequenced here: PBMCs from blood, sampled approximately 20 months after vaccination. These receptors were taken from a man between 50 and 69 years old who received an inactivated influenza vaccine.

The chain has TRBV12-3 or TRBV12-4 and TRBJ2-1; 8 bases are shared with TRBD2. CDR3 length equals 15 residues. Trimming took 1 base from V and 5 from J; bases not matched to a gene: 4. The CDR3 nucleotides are TGTGCCAGCAGTTTAGATAGCGGGACCCACAATGAGCAGTTCTTC. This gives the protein CASSLDSGTHNEQFF.

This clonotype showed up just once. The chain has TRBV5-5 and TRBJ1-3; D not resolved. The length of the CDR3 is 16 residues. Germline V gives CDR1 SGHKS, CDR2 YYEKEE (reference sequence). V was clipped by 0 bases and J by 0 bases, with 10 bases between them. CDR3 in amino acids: CASSLEGPSSGNTIYF. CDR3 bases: TGTGCCAGCAGCTTGGAAGGACCGAGCTCTGGAAACACCATATATTTT. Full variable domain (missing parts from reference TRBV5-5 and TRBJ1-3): DAGVTQSPTHLIKTRGQQVTLRCSPISGHKSVSWYQQVLGQGPQFIFQYYEKEERGRGNFPDRFSARQFPNYSSELNVNALLLGDSALYLCASSLEGPSSGNTIYFGEGSWLTVV.

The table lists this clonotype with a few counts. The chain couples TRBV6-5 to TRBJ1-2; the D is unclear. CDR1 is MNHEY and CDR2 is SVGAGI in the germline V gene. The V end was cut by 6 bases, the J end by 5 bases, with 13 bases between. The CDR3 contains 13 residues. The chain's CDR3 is CASRLDRRYGYTF. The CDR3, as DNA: TGTGCCAGCAGACTCGACCGGAGGTATGGCTACACCTTC.

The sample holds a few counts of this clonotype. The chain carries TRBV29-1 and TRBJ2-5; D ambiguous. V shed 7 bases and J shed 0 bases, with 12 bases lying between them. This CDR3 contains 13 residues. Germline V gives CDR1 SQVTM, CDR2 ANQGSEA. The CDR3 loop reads CSGWLDYQETQYF. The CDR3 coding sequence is TGCAGCGGGTGGCTGGATTACCAAGAGACCCAGTACTTC.

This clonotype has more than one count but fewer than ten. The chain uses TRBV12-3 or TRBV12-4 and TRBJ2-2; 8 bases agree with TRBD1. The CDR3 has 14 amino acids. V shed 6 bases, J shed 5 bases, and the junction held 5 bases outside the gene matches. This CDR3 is CASRWTGPTGELFF. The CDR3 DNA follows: TGTGCCAGCAGGTGGACAGGGCCTACCGGGGAGCTGTTTTTT.

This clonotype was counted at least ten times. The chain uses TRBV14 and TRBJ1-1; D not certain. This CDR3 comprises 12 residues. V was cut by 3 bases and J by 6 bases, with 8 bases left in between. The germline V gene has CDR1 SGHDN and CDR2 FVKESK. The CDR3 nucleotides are TGTGCCAGCAGCCAGGGGTGGGCTGAAGCTTTCTTT. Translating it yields CASSQGWAEAFF.

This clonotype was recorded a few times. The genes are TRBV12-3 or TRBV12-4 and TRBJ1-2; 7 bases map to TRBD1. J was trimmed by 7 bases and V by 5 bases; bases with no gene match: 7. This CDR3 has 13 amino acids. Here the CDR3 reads CASSLTQGSGYTF. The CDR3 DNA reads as TGTGCCAGCAGTCTTACACAGGGGTCTGGCTACACCTTC.

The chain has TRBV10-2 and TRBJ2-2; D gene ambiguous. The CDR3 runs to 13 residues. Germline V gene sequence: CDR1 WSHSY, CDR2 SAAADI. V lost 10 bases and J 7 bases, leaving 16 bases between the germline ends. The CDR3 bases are TGCGCCACTAAAGCCTCCGAATTCGGGGAGCTGTTTTTT. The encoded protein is CATKASEFGELFF.

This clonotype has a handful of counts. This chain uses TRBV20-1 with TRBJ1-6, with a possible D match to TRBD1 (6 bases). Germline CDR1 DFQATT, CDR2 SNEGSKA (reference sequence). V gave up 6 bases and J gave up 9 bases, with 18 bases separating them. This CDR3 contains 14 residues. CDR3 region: CSATARQGRSPLHF. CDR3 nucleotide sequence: TGCAGTGCCACCGCCCGTCAGGGGCGTTCACCCCTCCACTTT.

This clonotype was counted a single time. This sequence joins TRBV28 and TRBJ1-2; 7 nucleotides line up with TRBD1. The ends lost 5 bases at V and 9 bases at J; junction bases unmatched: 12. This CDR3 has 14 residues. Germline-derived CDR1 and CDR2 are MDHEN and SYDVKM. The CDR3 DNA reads TGTGCCAGCAGTGCCCCCGGGACAGATAACAGCTACACCTTC. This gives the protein CASSAPGTDNSYTF.

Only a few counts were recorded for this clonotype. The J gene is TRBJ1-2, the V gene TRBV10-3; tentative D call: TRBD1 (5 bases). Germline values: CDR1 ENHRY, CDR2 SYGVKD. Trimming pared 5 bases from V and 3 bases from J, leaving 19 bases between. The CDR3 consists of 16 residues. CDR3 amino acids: CAISTSLGGVDYGYTF. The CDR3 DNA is TGTGCCATCAGTACCAGTCTGGGAGGGGTTGACTATGGCTACACCTTC.

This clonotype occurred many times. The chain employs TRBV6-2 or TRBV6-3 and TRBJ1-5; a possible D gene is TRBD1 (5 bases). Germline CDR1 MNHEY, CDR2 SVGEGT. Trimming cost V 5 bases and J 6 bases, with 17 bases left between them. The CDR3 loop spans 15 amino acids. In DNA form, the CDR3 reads TGTGCCAGCAGTCTCGGGACCGTTAATCTTCAGCCCCAGCATTTT. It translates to CASSLGTVNLQPQHF.

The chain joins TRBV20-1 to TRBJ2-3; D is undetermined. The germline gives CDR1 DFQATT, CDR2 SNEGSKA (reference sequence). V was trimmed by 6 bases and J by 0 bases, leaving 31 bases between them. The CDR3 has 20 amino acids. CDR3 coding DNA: TGCAGTGCATACCCCATTCTGCCTAAGTCCTCTCTTATTAGCACAGATACGCAGTATTTT. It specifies CSAYPILPKSSLISTDTQYF.

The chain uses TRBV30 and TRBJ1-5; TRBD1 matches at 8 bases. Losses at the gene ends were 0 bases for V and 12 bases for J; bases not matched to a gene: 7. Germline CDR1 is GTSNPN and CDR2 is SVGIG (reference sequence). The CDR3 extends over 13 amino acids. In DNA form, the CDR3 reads TGTGCCTGGAGTGTAGGTGCAGGGGGCGGCCAGCATTTT. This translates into CAWSVGAGGGQHF.